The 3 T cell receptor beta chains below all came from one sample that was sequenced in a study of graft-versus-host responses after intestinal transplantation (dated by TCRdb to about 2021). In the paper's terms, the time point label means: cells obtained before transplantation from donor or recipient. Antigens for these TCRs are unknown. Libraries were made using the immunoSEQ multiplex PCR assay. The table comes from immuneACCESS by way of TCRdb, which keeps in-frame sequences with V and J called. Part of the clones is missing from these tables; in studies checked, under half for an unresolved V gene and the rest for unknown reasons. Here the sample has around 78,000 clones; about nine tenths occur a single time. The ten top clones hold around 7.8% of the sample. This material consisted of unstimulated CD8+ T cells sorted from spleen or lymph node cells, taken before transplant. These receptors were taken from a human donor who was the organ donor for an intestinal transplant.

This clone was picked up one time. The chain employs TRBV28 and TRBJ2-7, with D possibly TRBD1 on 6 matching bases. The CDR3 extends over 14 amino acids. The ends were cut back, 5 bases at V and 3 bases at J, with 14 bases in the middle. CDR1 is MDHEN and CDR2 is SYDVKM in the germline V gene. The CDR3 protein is CASSNRQDHYEQYF. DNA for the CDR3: TGTGCCAGCAGTAACCGACAGGACCACTACGAGCAGTACTTC.

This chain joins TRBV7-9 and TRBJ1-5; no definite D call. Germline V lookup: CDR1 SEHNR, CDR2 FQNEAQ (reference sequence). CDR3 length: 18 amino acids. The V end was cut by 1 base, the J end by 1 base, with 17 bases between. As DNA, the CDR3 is TGTGCCAGCAGCTTAGATGCTGGGCTCCATGGAAGCAATCAGCCCCAGCATTTT. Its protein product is CASSLDAGLHGSNQPQHF.

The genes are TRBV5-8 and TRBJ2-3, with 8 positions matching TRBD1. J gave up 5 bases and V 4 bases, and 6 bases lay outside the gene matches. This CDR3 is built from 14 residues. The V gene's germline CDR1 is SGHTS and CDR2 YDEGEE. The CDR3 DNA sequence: TGTGCCAGCAGCCTGGGAACAGGGGGAGATACGCAGTATTTT. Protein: CASSLGTGGDTQYF. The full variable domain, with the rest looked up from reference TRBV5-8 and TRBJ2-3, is EAGVTQSPTHLIKTRGQQATLRCSPISGHTSVYWYQQALGLGLQFLLWYDEGEERNRGNFPPRFSGRQFPNYSSELNVNALELEDSALYLCASSLGTGGDTQYFGPGTRLTVL.